This T cell receptor (beta chain) was captured in a study of preoperative IRX-2 immunotherapy in early breast cancer. The CDR3 runs 15 residues. Sequencing used immunoSEQ multiplex PCR; TCRdb keeps in-frame clones, though not all of them. The sample contains around 28,000 clones, 90% of which appear only once. Noted treatment: preoperative locoregional IRX-2 cytokine immunotherapy. This phase Ib study tested locoregional IRX-2 cytokine immunotherapy given before surgery. This sample was obtained from a patient treated with IRX-2 immunotherapy. This chain joins TRBV21-1 and TRBJ2-1; the D call TRBD2 from the table was never checked on the DNA. TRBV21-1 is classified as a pseudogene. The sequence was collected from a human donor with breast cancer. The CDR3 reads CASSKRGSSYNEQFF. CDR3 DNA sequence: TGTGCCAGCAGCAAAAGAGGGAGCTCCTACAATGAGCAGTTCTTC.